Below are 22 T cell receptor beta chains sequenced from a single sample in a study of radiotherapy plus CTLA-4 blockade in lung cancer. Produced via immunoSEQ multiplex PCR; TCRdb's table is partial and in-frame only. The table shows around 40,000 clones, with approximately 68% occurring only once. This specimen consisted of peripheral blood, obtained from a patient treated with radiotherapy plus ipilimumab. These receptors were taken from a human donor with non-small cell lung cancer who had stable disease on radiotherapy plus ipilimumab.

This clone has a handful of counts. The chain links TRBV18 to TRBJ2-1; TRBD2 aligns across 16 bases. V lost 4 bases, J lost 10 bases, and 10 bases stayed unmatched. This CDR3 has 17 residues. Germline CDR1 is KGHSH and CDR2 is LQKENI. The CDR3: CASSRSGTSGGAGEQFF. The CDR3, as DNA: TGTGCCAGCTCACGTTCCGGGACTAGCGGGGGGGCAGGAGAGCAGTTCTTC.

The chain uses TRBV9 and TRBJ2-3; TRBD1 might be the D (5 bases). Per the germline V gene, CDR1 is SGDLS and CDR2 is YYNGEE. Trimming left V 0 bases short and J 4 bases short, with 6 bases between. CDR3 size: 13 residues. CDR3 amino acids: CASSVEGPDTQYF. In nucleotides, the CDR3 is TGTGCCAGCAGCGTAGAGGGGCCAGATACGCAGTATTTT.

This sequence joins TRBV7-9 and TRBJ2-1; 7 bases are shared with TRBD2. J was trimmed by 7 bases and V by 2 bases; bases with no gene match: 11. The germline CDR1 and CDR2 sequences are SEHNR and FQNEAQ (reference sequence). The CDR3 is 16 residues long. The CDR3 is CASSLSWWGGINEQFF. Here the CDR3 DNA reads TGTGCCAGCAGCTTAAGTTGGTGGGGGGGGATTAATGAGCAGTTCTTC.

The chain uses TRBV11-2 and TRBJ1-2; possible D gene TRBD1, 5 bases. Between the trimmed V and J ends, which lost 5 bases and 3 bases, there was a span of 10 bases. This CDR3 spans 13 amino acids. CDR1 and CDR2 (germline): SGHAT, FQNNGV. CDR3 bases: TGTGCCAGCAGCCCCGGGACTTACTATGGCTACACCTTC. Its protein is CASSPGTYYGYTF. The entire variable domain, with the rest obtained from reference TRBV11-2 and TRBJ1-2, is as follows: EAGVAQSPRYKIIEKRQSVAFWCNPISGHATLYWYQQILGQGPKLLIQFQNNGVVDDSQLPKDRFSAERLKGVDSTLKIQPAKLEDSAVYLCASSPGTYYGYTFGSGTRLTVV.

The CDR3 nucleotides are TGTGCCAGCAGCCGCGGTGCGGGTTCTGGAAACACCATATATTTT. It encodes CASSRGAGSGNTIYF. The gene calls are TRBV4-2 and TRBJ1-3; D uncertain. The germline V gene encodes CDR1 LGHNA and CDR2 YNFKEQ. The V and J ends lost 4 bases and 1 base respectively, with 11 bases between them. The CDR3 consists of 15 residues.

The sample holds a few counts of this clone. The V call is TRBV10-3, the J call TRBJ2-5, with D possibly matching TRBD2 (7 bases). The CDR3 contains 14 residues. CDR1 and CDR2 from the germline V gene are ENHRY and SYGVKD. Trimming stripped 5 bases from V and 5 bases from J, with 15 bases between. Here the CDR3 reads CAISPSGGWETQYF. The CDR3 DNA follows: TGTGCCATCAGTCCCTCGGGGGGCTGGGAGACCCAGTACTTC.

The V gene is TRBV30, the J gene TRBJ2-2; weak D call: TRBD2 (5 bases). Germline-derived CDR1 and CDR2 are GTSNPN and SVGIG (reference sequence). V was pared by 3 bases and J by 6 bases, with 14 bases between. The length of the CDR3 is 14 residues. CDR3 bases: TGTGCCTGGAGGCCACGGGGAGAGGCCGGGGAGCTGTTTTTT. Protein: CAWRPRGEAGELFF.

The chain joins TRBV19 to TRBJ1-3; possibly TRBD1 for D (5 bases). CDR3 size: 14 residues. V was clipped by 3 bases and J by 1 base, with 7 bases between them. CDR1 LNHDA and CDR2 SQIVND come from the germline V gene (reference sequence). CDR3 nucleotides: TGTGCCAGTAGTATCGGGGGATCTGGAAACACCATATATTTT. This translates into CASSIGGSGNTIYF.

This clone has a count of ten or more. CDR3 protein: CASSSETGGEVYGYTF. CDR3 sequence (DNA): TGTGCCAGCTCGTCGGAAACCGGGGGAGAGGTCTATGGCTACACCTTC. The chain links TRBV18 to TRBJ1-2; a weak D match, TRBD1 (5 bases). The CDR3 runs 16 residues. V lost 6 bases and J lost 4, with 21 bases in between. Germline lookup yields CDR1 KGHSH and CDR2 LQKENI.

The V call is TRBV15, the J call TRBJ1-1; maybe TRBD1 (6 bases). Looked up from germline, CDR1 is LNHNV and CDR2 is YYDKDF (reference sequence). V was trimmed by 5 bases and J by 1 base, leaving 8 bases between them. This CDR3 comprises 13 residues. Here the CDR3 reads CATSVQGNTEAFF. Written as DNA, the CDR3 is TGTGCCACCAGCGTACAGGGGAACACTGAAGCTTTCTTT. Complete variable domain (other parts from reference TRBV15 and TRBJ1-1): DAMVIQNPRYQVTQFGKPVTLSCSQTLNHNVMYWYQQKSSQAPKLLFHYYDKDFNNEADTPDNFQSRRPNTSFCFLDIRSPGLGDTAMYLCATSVQGNTEAFFGQGTRLTVV.

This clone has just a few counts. The CDR3 sequence is CASSDRTGGAFF. CDR3 in DNA: TGTGCCAGCAGTGATAGGACAGGGGGAGCTTTCTTT. The chain links TRBV2 to TRBJ1-1, with 10 bases aligning to TRBD1. V was clipped by 3 bases and J by 10 bases; unmatched bases: 2. The CDR3 has 12 residues. The germline CDR1 and CDR2 sequences are SNHLY and FYNNEI.

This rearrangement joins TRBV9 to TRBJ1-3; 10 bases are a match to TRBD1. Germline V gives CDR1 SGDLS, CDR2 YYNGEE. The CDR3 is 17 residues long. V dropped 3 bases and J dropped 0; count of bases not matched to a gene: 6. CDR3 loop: CASSGYDRGLSGNTIYF. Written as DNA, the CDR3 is TGTGCCAGCAGCGGTTACGACAGGGGGCTCTCTGGAAACACCATATATTTT.

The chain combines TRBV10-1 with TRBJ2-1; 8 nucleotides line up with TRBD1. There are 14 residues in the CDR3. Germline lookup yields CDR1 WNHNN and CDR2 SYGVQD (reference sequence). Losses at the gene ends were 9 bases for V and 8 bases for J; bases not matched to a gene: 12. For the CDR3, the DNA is TGCGCCAGTACTCCAGGGACAGGAGTTCATGAGCAGTTCTTC. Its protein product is CASTPGTGVHEQFF.

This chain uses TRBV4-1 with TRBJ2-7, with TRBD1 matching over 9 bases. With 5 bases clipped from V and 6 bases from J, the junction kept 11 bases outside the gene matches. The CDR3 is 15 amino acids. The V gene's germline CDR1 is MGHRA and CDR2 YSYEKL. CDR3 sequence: CASSTPGTGLPEQYF. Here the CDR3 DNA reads TGCGCCAGCAGCACGCCCGGGACAGGGCTCCCCGAGCAGTACTTC.

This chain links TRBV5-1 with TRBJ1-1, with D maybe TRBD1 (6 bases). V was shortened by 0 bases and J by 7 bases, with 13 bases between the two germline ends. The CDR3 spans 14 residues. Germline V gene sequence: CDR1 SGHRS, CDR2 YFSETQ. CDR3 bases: TGCGCCAGCAGCTTGGAGGGGGGGGGCGGTGAAGCTTTCTTT. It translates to CASSLEGGGGEAFF.

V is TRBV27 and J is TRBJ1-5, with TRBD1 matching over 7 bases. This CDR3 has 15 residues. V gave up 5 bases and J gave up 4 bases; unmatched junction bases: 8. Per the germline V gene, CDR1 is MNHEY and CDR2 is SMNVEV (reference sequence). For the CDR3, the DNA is TGTGCCAGCAGTCGAAGACAGGGACCGAATCAGCCCCAGCATTTT. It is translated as CASSRRQGPNQPQHF.

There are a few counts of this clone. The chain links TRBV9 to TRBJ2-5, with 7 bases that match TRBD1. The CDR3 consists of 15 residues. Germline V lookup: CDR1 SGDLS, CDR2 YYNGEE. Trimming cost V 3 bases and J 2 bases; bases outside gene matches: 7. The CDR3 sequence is CASSALGTVQETQYF. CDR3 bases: TGTGCCAGCAGCGCGCTGGGGACAGTACAAGAGACCCAGTACTTC.

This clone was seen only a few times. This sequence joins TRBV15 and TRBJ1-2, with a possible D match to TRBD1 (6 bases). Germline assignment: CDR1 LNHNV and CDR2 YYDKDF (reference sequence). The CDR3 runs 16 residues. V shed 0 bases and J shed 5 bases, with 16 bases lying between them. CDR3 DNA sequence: TGTGCCACCAGCAGAGATGGGCAGGGGTCCTCGTATGGCTACACCTTC. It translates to CATSRDGQGSSYGYTF.

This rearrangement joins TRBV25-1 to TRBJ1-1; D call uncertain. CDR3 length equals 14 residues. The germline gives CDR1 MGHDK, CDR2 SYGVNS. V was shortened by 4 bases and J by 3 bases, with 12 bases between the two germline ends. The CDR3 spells CASSARWRDTEAFF. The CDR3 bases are TGTGCCAGCAGTGCGCGTTGGAGGGACACTGAAGCTTTCTTT. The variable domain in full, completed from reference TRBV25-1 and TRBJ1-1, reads EADIYQTPRYLVIGTGKKITLECSQTMGHDKMYWYQQDPGMELHLIHYSYGVNSTEKGDLSSESTVSRIRTEHFPLTLESARPSHTSQYLCASSARWRDTEAFFGQGTRLTVV.

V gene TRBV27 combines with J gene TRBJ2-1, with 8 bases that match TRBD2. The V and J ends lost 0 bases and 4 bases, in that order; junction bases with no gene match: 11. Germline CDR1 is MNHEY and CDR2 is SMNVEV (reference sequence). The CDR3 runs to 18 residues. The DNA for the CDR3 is TGTGCCAGCAGTTTATCTTCCCTTAGCGGGGTTTTTTACAATGAGCAGTTCTTC. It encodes CASSLSSLSGVFYNEQFF.

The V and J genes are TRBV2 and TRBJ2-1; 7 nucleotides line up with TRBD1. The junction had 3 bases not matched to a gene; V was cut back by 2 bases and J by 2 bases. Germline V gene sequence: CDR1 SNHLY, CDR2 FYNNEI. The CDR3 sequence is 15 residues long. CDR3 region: CASSELGTAYNEQFF. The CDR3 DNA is TGTGCCAGCAGTGAATTAGGGACAGCCTACAATGAGCAGTTCTTC.

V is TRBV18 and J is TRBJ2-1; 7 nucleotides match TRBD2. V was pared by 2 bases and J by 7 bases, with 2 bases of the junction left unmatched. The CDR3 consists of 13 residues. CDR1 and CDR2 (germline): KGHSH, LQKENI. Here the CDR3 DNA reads TGTGCCAGCTCACCAACGGGAGGAAATGAGCAGTTCTTC. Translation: CASSPTGGNEQFF.